A single TCR beta chain is shown here with its context. Its antigen is unidentified. The data originate from a study of T cell responses to AZD1222 COVID-19 vaccine. Study-wide context: Pooling was applied to second doses at about 4 or about 12 weeks. Whole-study findings and limits: Spike-specific TCR repertoires showed rising breadth and depth after two AZD1222 doses. Baseline seropositivity occurred in only a handful of AZD1222 recipients. Clonal diversity was possibly underestimated; the donors were predominantly white British and more often female.

The protocol was immunoSEQ multiplex PCR, while the TCRdb copy is restricted to in-frame clones and leaves out a portion. The table lists 150,000 to 200,000 clones, about 95% of them singletons. CDR1 and CDR2 from the germline V gene are LGHNA and YNFKEQ. This CDR3 is built from 13 residues. Trimming shortened V by 2 bases and J by 2 bases, and 6 bases separated the two germline ends. This TCR was recovered from an adult in good health. The chain uses TRBV4-2 and TRBJ2-5; no reliable D call. This specimen consisted of peripheral blood, obtained on day 0 of AZD1222 vaccination. The CDR3 nucleotides read TGTGCCAGCAGCCAACCGGAACAAGAGACCCAGTACTTC. Its protein product is CASSQPEQETQYF.